The 18 T cell receptor beta chains below were found in one sample sequenced in a study of blood T cell repertoires in COVID-19. This table comes from immunoSEQ multiplex PCR, and its TCRdb copy is limited to in-frame clones, with some not included. Of around 71,000 clones in the sample, about four fifths were seen once. The sample was peripheral blood. These receptors were collected from a man aged 70 or older with acute or convalescent COVID-19.

The V gene is TRBV12-3 or TRBV12-4, the J gene TRBJ1-2; 8 positions match TRBD1. The CDR3 is 13 residues long. Trimming removed 4 bases from V and 3 bases from J; junction bases left unmatched: 1. The CDR3 DNA follows: TGTGCCAGCAGTTCGGACAGGGACTATGGCTACACCTTC. Translating it yields CASSSDRDYGYTF.

The rearrangement joins TRBV11-2 to TRBJ1-6; the D is unclear. Trimming removed 1 base at V and 10 bases at J, with 17 bases between. This CDR3 has 16 amino acids. Per the germline V gene, CDR1 is SGHAT and CDR2 is FQNNGV. CDR3 region: CASSLATGLGGSPLHF. CDR3 nucleotide sequence: TGTGCCAGCAGCTTAGCCACGGGATTGGGAGGCTCACCCCTCCACTTT.

There are a few counts of this clone. This chain uses TRBV28 with TRBJ1-1, with D unresolved. The CDR3 is 14 amino acids. Germline-derived CDR1 and CDR2 are MDHEN and SYDVKM. The germline V and J ends were trimmed by 6 bases and 1 base, with 12 bases remaining between them. For the CDR3, the DNA is TGTGCCAGCAGCGTCTGGGCGGGGAACACTGAAGCTTTCTTT. This gives the protein CASSVWAGNTEAFF.

The rearrangement links TRBV3-1 (or the pseudogene TRBV3-2) to TRBJ1-2; maybe TRBD1 (5 bases). Germline values: CDR1 LGHDT, CDR2 YNNKEL (reference sequence). Trimming took off 3 bases at V and 4 bases at J, with 15 bases between the two ends. This CDR3 is built from 15 residues. The CDR3 DNA sequence: TGTGCCAGCAGCCACCCACGGGGGGGAGCCTATGGCTACACCTTC. This gives the protein CASSHPRGGAYGYTF.

The chain recombines TRBV3-1 (or the pseudogene TRBV3-2) with TRBJ2-2; D call uncertain. V dropped 4 bases and J dropped 5 bases, with 11 bases sitting between them. CDR1 and CDR2 from the germline V gene are LGHDT and YNNKEL (reference sequence). This CDR3 contains 14 residues. The CDR3: CASSPMSETGELFF. The CDR3 nucleotides read TGTGCCAGCAGCCCCATGAGTGAGACCGGGGAGCTGTTTTTT.

The gene calls are TRBV6-7 and TRBJ2-7, with 8 bases fitting TRBD1. TRBV6-7 is given ORF status, its function remaining uncertain. This CDR3 has 17 amino acids. With 0 bases clipped from V and 4 bases from J, the junction kept 11 bases outside the gene matches. In nucleotides, the CDR3 is TGTGCCAGCAGTTACTCGTATATTAACAGGGGGGAATACGAGCAGTACTTC. Translated: CASSYSYINRGEYEQYF.

The genes are TRBV9 and TRBJ1-1, with 7 bases identical to TRBD1. Trimming at V came to 0 bases and at J to 3 bases, leaving 11 bases not matched to a gene. Looked up from germline, CDR1 is SGDLS and CDR2 is YYNGEE. This CDR3 is 17 amino acids long. The CDR3 bases are TGTGCCAGCAGCGTAGTGGGTCCAGGGGGGCTGGACACTGAAGCTTTCTTT. Its protein product is CASSVVGPGGLDTEAFF.

The chain couples TRBV5-6 to TRBJ2-3; TRBD1 matches 7 bases. Germline lookup yields CDR1 SGHDT and CDR2 YYEEEE. The CDR3 loop spans 19 amino acids. V was clipped by 4 bases and J by 4 bases; unmatched bases: 21. CDR3 sequence reads: CASSIRNRGLGPLADTQYF. Written as DNA, the CDR3 is TGTGCCAGCAGCATAAGGAACAGGGGCTTAGGGCCTCTCGCAGATACGCAGTATTTT.

The rearrangement joins TRBV7-3 to TRBJ2-7; D perhaps matches TRBD1 (5 bases). Trimming took off 4 bases at V and 8 bases at J, with 15 bases between the two ends. Germline V gene data show CDR1 as SGHTA and CDR2 as FQGTGA. The CDR3 sequence is 13 residues long. CDR3: CASSSYDSPKQYF. The CDR3 DNA is TGTGCCAGCAGCTCCTACGACAGCCCCAAGCAGTACTTC.

This sequence joins TRBV28 and TRBJ2-5; TRBD1 agrees at 8 bases. Germline CDR1 reads MDHEN; CDR2 reads SYDVKM. J gave up 5 bases and V 3 bases, and 5 bases lay outside the gene matches. The CDR3 spans 14 residues. Here the CDR3 reads CASSLRTGLETQYF. The CDR3, as DNA: TGTGCCAGCAGTTTGAGGACAGGGTTGGAGACCCAGTACTTC.

Written as DNA, the CDR3 is TGCGCCAGCAGCTCCGACAGGGGCACAGATACGCAGTATTTT. Translated: CASSSDRGTDTQYF. The rearrangement uses TRBV5-1 and TRBJ2-3; 7 nucleotides match TRBD1. The CDR3 spans 14 residues. Germline assignment: CDR1 SGHRS and CDR2 YFSETQ. Trimming removed 3 bases from V and 1 base from J; junction bases left unmatched: 2.

The chain links TRBV5-1 to TRBJ2-7; 9 nucleotides match TRBD2. This CDR3 region has 16 residues. Trimming removed 2 bases from V and 3 bases from J; junction bases left unmatched: 9. Germline V gene lookup returns CDR1 SGHRS and CDR2 YFSETQ. DNA of the CDR3: TGCGCCAGCAGCTTCGCAGGAGCGACTAGCGGCTACGAGCAGTACTTC. It encodes CASSFAGATSGYEQYF.

The rearrangement links TRBV27 to TRBJ2-7; 8 nucleotides agree with TRBD1. The germline gives CDR1 MNHEY, CDR2 SMNVEV (reference sequence). The J segment lost 6 bases and the V segment lost 8 bases, leaving 15 bases of the junction unmatched. CDR3 length: 15 amino acids. The CDR3 bases are TGTGCCAGCGTCTACAACTTTCCCACAGGGGGCGAGCAGTACTTC. It encodes CASVYNFPTGGEQYF.

The chain joins TRBV5-1 to TRBJ1-1; 8 bases line up with TRBD1. Germline trimming cut 6 bases from V and 1 base from J; bases unmatched to any gene: 5. The CDR3 is 14 amino acids. Germline V gene data show CDR1 as SGHRS and CDR2 as YFSETQ. DNA of the CDR3: TGCGCCAGCACCCAGGACAGGGCGAACACTGAAGCTTTCTTT. Translation: CASTQDRANTEAFF.

The gene calls are TRBV18 and TRBJ2-5; D not certain. The CDR3 length is 14 residues. V lost 4 bases and J 2 bases, leaving 11 bases between the germline ends. Per the germline V gene, CDR1 is KGHSH and CDR2 is LQKENI. CDR3 DNA: TGTGCCAGCTCACGCGCGTCTGCGCAAGAGACCCAGTACTTC. Residues: CASSRASAQETQYF.

V usage is TRBV13 and J usage is TRBJ2-1, with 13 bases aligning to TRBD2. Unmatched junction bases numbered 5, after V lost 2 bases and J lost 1 base. From germline, CDR1 is PRHDT and CDR2 FYEKMQ (reference sequence). The CDR3 is made up of 18 amino acids. The CDR3 loop reads CASSLKLAGGRSYNEQFF. In DNA, the CDR3 is TGTGCCAGCAGCTTAAAACTAGCGGGAGGGCGATCCTACAATGAGCAGTTCTTC.

V is TRBV19 and J is TRBJ2-2; 7 nucleotides align to TRBD2. Germline values: CDR1 LNHDA, CDR2 SQIVND (reference sequence). The CDR3 contains 17 residues. Trimming removed 7 bases from V and 3 bases from J; junction bases left unmatched: 14. CDR3 residues: CASISGGPAGYTGELFF. In DNA form, the CDR3 reads TGTGCCAGTATCTCGGGAGGCCCGGCTGGGTACACCGGGGAGCTGTTTTTT. The complete variable domain, with remaining parts taken from reference TRBV19 and TRBJ2-2, reads DGGITQSPKYLFRKEGQNVTLSCEQNLNHDAMYWYRQDPGQGLRLIYYSQIVNDFQKGDIAEGYSVSREKKESFPLTVTSAQKNPTAFYLCASISGGPAGYTGELFFGEGSRLTVL.

The chain employs TRBV4-1 and TRBJ1-5; 11 bases agree with TRBD1. Trimming at V came to 3 bases and at J to 2 bases, leaving 9 bases not matched to a gene. Germline CDR1 reads MGHRA; CDR2 reads YSYEKL. This CDR3 has 18 residues. The CDR3 nucleotides are TGCGCCAGCAGCCAGGACAGGGGGCCCGGCTCTGGCAATCAGCCCCAGCATTTT. This translates into CASSQDRGPGSGNQPQHF.